This entry lists 27 T cell receptor beta chains sequenced from one sample in a study of graft-versus-host responses after intestinal transplantation. Here immunoSEQ multiplex PCR was the method, and the copy in TCRdb shows in-frame clones only, minus some. Of roughly 69,000 clones listed, around 90% were seen once; the top ten hold approximately 6.3%. This sample comprised bone marrow, obtained approximately 100 weeks after intestinal transplantation. Source of these receptors: a human patient who received an intestinal transplant, so some T cells may come from the graft donor.

J is TRBJ2-1 and V is TRBV5-6; the D is unclear. The CDR3 loop spans 14 amino acids. CDR1 SGHDT and CDR2 YYEEEE come from the germline V gene. Trimming cost V 1 base and J 7 bases, with 12 bases left between them. The CDR3 DNA is TGTGCCAGCAGCTTGCTGTGGGTCGGGAATGAGCAGTTCTTC. Its translation is CASSLLWVGNEQFF.

The gene calls are TRBV10-3 and TRBJ1-4; 9 positions agree with TRBD1. The V segment lost 6 bases and the J segment 6 bases; nucleotides outside the gene matches: 5. CDR3 length: 14 residues. From germline, CDR1 is ENHRY and CDR2 SYGVKD. CDR3 loop: CAIRPGQGDEKLFF. The DNA for the CDR3 is TGTGCCATCAGACCGGGACAGGGAGATGAAAAACTGTTTTTT.

This sequence joins TRBV19 and TRBJ2-1; 9 nucleotides agree with TRBD1. Germline CDR1 is LNHDA and CDR2 is SQIVND (reference sequence). With V trimmed by 6 bases and J by 8 bases, 8 bases remained unmatched. The CDR3 loop spans 14 amino acids. CDR3 region: CASSHRDRVYEQFF. The CDR3 region has the DNA TGTGCCAGTAGCCACCGGGACAGGGTCTATGAGCAGTTCTTC.

Only one count was recorded for this clone. DNA of the CDR3: TGTGCCAGCAGTGAAGTGGCGAGTATGAACACTGAAGCTTTCTTT. Protein: CASSEVASMNTEAFF. V usage is TRBV2 and J usage is TRBJ1-1; D remains ambiguous. Germline CDR1 and CDR2: SNHLY and FYNNEI. This CDR3 has 15 amino acids. V lost 1 base and J 0 bases, leaving 9 bases between the germline ends.

This chain uses TRBV30 with TRBJ1-4, with D possibly matching TRBD1 (6 bases). CDR3 length: 14 residues. The ends were cut back, 1 base at V and 3 bases at J, with 9 bases in the middle. CDR1 is GTSNPN and CDR2 is SVGIG in the germline V gene (reference sequence). The chain's CDR3 is CAWSEQGPNEKLFF. CDR3 DNA sequence: TGTGCCTGGAGTGAACAGGGCCCTAATGAAAAACTGTTTTTT. The full variable domain, in which reference TRBV30 and TRBJ1-4 provide the parts outside the CDR3, is SQTIHQWPATLVQPVGSPLSLECTVEGTSNPNLYWYRQAAGRGLQLLFYSVGIGQISSEVPQNLSASRPQDRQFILSSKKLLLSDSGFYLCAWSEQGPNEKLFFGSGTQLSVL.

The chain carries TRBV11-2 and TRBJ2-7, with 7 bases matching TRBD1. The CDR3 consists of 14 residues. In germline, CDR1 is SGHAT, CDR2 FQNNGV. V lost 2 bases to trimming and J lost 3 bases; unmatched junction nucleotides: 4. CDR3 region: CASSLRTGDYEQYF. The CDR3, as DNA: TGTGCCAGCAGCTTAAGGACAGGAGACTACGAGCAGTACTTC.

The chain couples TRBV11-1 to TRBJ2-7; D gene ambiguous. The germline V gene has CDR1 SGHAT and CDR2 FQDESV (reference sequence). Trimming cost V 3 bases and J 2 bases, with 14 bases left between them. The length of the CDR3 is 15 residues. As DNA, the CDR3 is TGTGCCAGCAGCTTGAGATCCGCTGGCCCCTACGAGCAGTACTTC. It encodes CASSLRSAGPYEQYF.

Comments on this clone: This CDR3 fails to terminate in the conserved phenylalanine or tryptophan, so it likely reflects a read error. The chain carries TRBV5-6 and TRBJ1-6; 7 bases align to TRBD1. The length of the CDR3 is 16 residues. V gave up 0 bases and J gave up 7 bases; unmatched junction bases: 7. Germline values: CDR1 SGHDT, CDR2 YYEEEE. DNA for the CDR3: TGTGCCAGCAGCTTGGCCAGGGGGATTAGAAATTCACCCCTCCACCTT. Translated, it gives CASSLARGIRNSPLHL.

The chain joins TRBV7-2 to TRBJ1-1; tentative D call: TRBD1 (5 bases). This CDR3 spans 12 amino acids. Germline V gene data show CDR1 as SGHTA and CDR2 as FQGNSA. V was pared by 1 base and J by 11 bases, with 11 bases between. The CDR3 is CASSLVGGVAFF. For the CDR3, the DNA is TGTGCCAGCAGCTTAGTTGGGGGGGTTGCTTTCTTT.

V gene TRBV10-3 combines with J gene TRBJ1-2; no clear D. V lost 4 bases and J 4 bases, leaving 7 bases between the germline ends. The CDR3 has 12 residues. Germline assignment: CDR1 ENHRY and CDR2 SYGVKD. CDR3 region: CAISASLYGYTF. CDR3 in DNA: TGTGCCATCAGTGCCAGCCTCTATGGCTACACCTTC.

J is TRBJ2-6 and V is TRBV7-9; D may be TRBD1 (6 bases). This CDR3 region has 16 residues. Per germline, CDR1 SEHNR and CDR2 FQNEAQ (reference sequence). Trimming removed 5 bases at V and 0 bases at J, with 11 bases between. This CDR3 is CASSIGQPSGANVLTF. The DNA for the CDR3 is TGTGCCAGCAGCATAGGACAGCCCTCTGGGGCCAACGTCCTGACTTTC.

The rearrangement joins TRBV4-1 to TRBJ2-7; D is undetermined. This CDR3 comprises 14 residues. Germline CDR1 MGHRA, CDR2 YSYEKL. V shed 0 bases and J shed 3 bases, with 9 bases lying between them. Here the CDR3 DNA reads TGCGCCAGCAGCCAAGAAGGTTGGAGCTACGAGCAGTACTTC. Residues: CASSQEGWSYEQYF.

V gene TRBV6-6 combines with J gene TRBJ2-5, with 7 bases fitting TRBD1. Germline V gives CDR1 MNHNY, CDR2 SVGAGI (reference sequence). V shed 6 bases and J 7 bases; nucleotides not matched to a gene: 2. The CDR3 spans 11 residues. The CDR3 nucleotides are TGTGCCAGCAGCTCAGGGGGGACCCAGTACTTC. Translated: CASSSGGTQYF.

This chain uses TRBV2 with TRBJ1-5, with D perhaps matching TRBD1 (5 bases). The V gene's germline CDR1 is SNHLY and CDR2 FYNNEI. Trimming left V 8 bases short and J 6 bases short, with 17 bases between. The CDR3 contains 14 residues. In nucleotides, the CDR3 is TGTGCCAGCGAAGGTGGAGGGACGGGTCAGCCCCAGCATTTT. This sequence encodes CASEGGGTGQPQHF.

CDR3 loop: CASSLTRSANEQFF. For the CDR3, the DNA is TGTGCCAGCAGCTTAACTCGGTCAGCCAATGAGCAGTTCTTC. This chain connects TRBV7-3 to TRBJ2-1; no definite D call. V was shortened by 0 bases and J by 6 bases, with 9 bases between the two germline ends. Per germline, CDR1 SGHTA and CDR2 FQGTGA. The CDR3 loop spans 14 amino acids.

The chain joins TRBV5-1 to TRBJ1-2, with TRBD1 identical over 7 bases. The trim removed 1 base at V and 4 bases at J, leaving 13 bases unmatched. The CDR3 consists of 17 residues. CDR1 SGHRS and CDR2 YFSETQ come from the germline V gene. CDR3 loop: CASSLTRGQILSYGYTF. The DNA for the CDR3 is TGCGCCAGCAGCTTGACCCGGGGACAGATTTTAAGCTATGGCTACACCTTC.

The CDR3 DNA reads TGTGCCAGCAGTTACTCCTCGGAAACTGAAGCTTTCTTT. The encoded protein is CASSYSSETEAFF. The chain joins TRBV6-5 to TRBJ1-1; D gene unclear. The germline V gene has CDR1 MNHEY and CDR2 SVGAGI. Between the trimmed V and J ends, which lost 0 bases and 5 bases, there was a span of 7 bases. CDR3 length: 13 amino acids.

This clone was counted a single time. CDR3 amino acids: CASSIVPSGSTYEQYF. CDR3 DNA sequence: TGTGCCAGTAGTATAGTTCCTAGCGGGTCGACCTACGAGCAGTACTTC. The V and J genes are TRBV19 and TRBJ2-7; 8 bases are shared with TRBD2. With 1 base clipped from V and 2 bases from J, the junction kept 7 bases outside the gene matches. Germline-derived CDR1 and CDR2 are LNHDA and SQIVND (reference sequence). The CDR3 is 16 residues long.

The chain uses TRBV18 and TRBJ1-2; 11 bases fit TRBD1. This CDR3 contains 16 residues. Germline V lookup: CDR1 KGHSH, CDR2 LQKENI. V was pared by 5 bases and J by 8 bases, with 13 bases of the junction left unmatched. The CDR3: CASSSDPGQGVLGYTF. DNA of the CDR3: TGTGCCAGCTCATCTGATCCGGGACAGGGGGTCTTGGGCTACACCTTC.

The chain links TRBV7-3 to TRBJ2-2; 7 bases map to TRBD1. Germline trimming cut 9 bases from V and 5 bases from J; bases unmatched to any gene: 6. The CDR3 length is 13 residues. CDR1 is SGHTA and CDR2 is FQGTGA in the germline V gene. CDR3 DNA: TGTGCCAGTACATTGACAGGGACCGGGGAGCTGTTTTTT. Amino acids: CASTLTGTGELFF.

The genes are TRBV19 and TRBJ2-3; perhaps TRBD2 as D (5 bases). CDR3 length: 13 residues. The V end lost 5 bases, the J end lost 5 bases, and 11 bases lay between the germline ends. Per germline, CDR1 LNHDA and CDR2 SQIVND (reference sequence). CDR3 coding DNA: TGTGCCAGTAGTCCTGCAGAGGGAGATACGCAGTATTTT. It is translated as CASSPAEGDTQYF.

This chain links TRBV6-5 with TRBJ2-5; TRBD1 matches at 8 bases. CDR1 and CDR2 (germline): MNHEY, SVGAGI. J gave up 5 bases and V 7 bases, and 12 bases lay outside the gene matches. This CDR3 is 15 amino acids long. The DNA for the CDR3 is TGTGCCAGCACTCCAGGGGGCAGGGACAGGGAGACCCAGTACTTC. Protein product: CASTPGGRDRETQYF.

The rearrangement joins TRBV29-1 to TRBJ2-2, with 7 bases that match TRBD1. V was clipped by 4 bases and J by 2 bases; unmatched bases: 4. Germline-derived CDR1 and CDR2 are SQVTM and ANQGSEA. CDR3 length: 14 residues. The CDR3 DNA reads as TGCAGCGTTGGACAGGGTGGTAACACCGGGGAGCTGTTTTTT. Its translation: CSVGQGGNTGELFF.

The V gene is TRBV6-5, the J gene TRBJ1-1; TRBD1 matches at 10 bases. CDR3 size: 15 residues. Germline values: CDR1 MNHEY, CDR2 SVGAGI. After removal of 6 bases from V and 5 bases from J, the junction contained 9 bases not matched to a gene. The DNA of the CDR3 is TGTGCCAGCAGAGGAGCCCGGGACAGGGGAACTGAAGCTTTCTTT. Protein: CASRGARDRGTEAFF.

This chain connects TRBV5-6 to TRBJ2-2; 8 bases are shared with TRBD2. With V trimmed by 8 bases and J by 6 bases, 9 bases remained unmatched. CDR1 is SGHDT, CDR2 YYEEEE, per germline. This CDR3 comprises 14 residues. The CDR3 coding sequence is TGTGCCAGTGTAGCGGGACTTACTGCCGGGGAGCTGTTTTTT. Translating gives CASVAGLTAGELFF.

The chain combines TRBV4-1 with TRBJ2-5; 7 nucleotides match TRBD2. Germline V gene lookup returns CDR1 MGHRA and CDR2 YSYEKL. This CDR3 comprises 12 residues. After removal of 6 bases from V and 5 bases from J, the junction contained 3 bases not matched to a gene. The CDR3 spells CASRGGYETQYF. CDR3 DNA: TGCGCCAGCAGGGGGGGGTATGAGACCCAGTACTTC.

This sequence joins TRBV30 and TRBJ1-2; D not resolved. The CDR3 length is 12 residues. The V gene lost 3 bases and the J gene lost 1 base, with 6 bases spanning the gap. The V gene's germline CDR1 is GTSNPN and CDR2 SVGIG (reference sequence). The CDR3 DNA follows: TGTGCCTGGAGAACGGTTAACTATGGCTACACCTTC. It translates to CAWRTVNYGYTF.